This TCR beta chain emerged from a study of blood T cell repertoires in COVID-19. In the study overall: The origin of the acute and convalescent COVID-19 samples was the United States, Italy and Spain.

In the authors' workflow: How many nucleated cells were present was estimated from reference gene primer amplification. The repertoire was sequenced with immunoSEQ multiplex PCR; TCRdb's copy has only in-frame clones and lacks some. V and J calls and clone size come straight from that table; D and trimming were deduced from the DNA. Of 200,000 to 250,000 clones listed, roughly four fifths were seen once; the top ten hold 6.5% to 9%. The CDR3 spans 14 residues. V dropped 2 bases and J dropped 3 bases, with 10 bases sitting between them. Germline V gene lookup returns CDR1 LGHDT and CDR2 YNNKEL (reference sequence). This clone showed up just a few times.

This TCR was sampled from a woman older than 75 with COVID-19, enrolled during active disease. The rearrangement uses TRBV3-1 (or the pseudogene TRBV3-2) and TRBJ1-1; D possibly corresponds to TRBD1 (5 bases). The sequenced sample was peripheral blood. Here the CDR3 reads CASSQWGFDTEAFF. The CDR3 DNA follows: TGTGCCAGCAGCCAATGGGGCTTTGACACTGAAGCTTTCTTT.